The entry below gives a single T cell receptor (beta chain) sequence along with its context. The antigen remains undetermined. These data are taken from a study of graft-versus-host responses after intestinal transplantation. Study results and limitations: Allografts carried high graft-versus-host to host-versus-graft clonal ratios in patients having graft-donor T cell macrochimerism.

This CDR3 has 16 residues. V was cut by 2 bases and J by 0 bases, with 11 bases left in between. Germline V gene sequence: CDR1 SEHNR, CDR2 FQNEAQ (reference sequence). The table came from immunoSEQ multiplex PCR; TCRdb's copy has only in-frame clones and leaves some out. The table lists approximately 82,000 clones, approximately 92% of them singletons. This clonotype was obtained from a human donor who was the organ donor for an intestinal transplant. This specimen was unstimulated CD8+ T cells sorted from spleen or lymph node cells, taken before transplant. The chain joins TRBV7-9 to TRBJ2-1; D is possibly TRBD2 (5 bases). The CDR3 protein is CASSLSVGSSYNEQFF. CDR3 bases: TGTGCCAGCAGCTTAAGCGTGGGGAGCTCCTACAATGAGCAGTTCTTC.